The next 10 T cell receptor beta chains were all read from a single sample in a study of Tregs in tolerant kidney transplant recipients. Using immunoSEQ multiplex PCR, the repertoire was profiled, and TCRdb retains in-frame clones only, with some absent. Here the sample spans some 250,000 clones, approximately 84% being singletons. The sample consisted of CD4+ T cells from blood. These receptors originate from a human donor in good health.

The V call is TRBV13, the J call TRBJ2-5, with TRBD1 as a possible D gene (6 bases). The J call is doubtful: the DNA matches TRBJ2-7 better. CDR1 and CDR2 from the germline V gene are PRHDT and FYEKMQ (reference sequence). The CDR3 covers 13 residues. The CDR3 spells CATKDSTSYEQYF. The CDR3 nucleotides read TGTGCCACCAAGGACAGTACCTCCTACGAGCAGTACTTC.

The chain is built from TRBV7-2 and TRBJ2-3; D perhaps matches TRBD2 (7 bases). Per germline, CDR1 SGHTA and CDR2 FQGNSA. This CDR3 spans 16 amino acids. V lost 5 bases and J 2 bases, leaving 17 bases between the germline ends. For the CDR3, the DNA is TGTGCCAGCAGCAAAGGGGGGCTAGCGGTCACAGATACGCAGTATTTT. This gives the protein CASSKGGLAVTDTQYF.

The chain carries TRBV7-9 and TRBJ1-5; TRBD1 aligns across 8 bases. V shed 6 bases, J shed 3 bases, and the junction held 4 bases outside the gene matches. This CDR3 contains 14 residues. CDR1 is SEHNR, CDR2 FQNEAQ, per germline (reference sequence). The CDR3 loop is CASSHRGSNQPQHF. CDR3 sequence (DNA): TGTGCCAGCAGTCACAGGGGGTCCAATCAGCCCCAGCATTTT.

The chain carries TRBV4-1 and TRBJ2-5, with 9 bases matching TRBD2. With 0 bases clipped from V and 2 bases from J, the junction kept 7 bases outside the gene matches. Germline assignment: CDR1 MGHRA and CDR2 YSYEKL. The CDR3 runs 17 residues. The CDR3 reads CASSQDRRAGGQETQYF. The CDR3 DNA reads TGCGCCAGCAGCCAAGATCGGCGAGCGGGAGGTCAAGAGACCCAGTACTTC.

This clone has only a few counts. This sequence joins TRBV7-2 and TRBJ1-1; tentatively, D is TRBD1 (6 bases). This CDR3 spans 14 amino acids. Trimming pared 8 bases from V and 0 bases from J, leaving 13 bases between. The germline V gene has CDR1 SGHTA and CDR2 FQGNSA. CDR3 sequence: CASSRTALNTEAFF. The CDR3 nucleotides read TGTGCCAGCTCCCGGACAGCCCTGAACACTGAAGCTTTCTTT.

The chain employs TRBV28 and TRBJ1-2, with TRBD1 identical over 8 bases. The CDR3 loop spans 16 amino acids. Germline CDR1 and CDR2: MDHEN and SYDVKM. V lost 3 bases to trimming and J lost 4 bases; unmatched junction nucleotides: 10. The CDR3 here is CASSFGPGQGTYGYTF. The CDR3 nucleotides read TGTGCCAGCAGTTTTGGTCCTGGACAGGGTACCTATGGCTACACCTTC.

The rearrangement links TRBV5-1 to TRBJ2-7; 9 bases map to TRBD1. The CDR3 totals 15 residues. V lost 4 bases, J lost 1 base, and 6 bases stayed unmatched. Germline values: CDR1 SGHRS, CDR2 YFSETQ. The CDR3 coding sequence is TGCGCCAGCAGCAACGGACAGGGGAGGTCCTACGAGCAGTACTTC. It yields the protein CASSNGQGRSYEQYF.

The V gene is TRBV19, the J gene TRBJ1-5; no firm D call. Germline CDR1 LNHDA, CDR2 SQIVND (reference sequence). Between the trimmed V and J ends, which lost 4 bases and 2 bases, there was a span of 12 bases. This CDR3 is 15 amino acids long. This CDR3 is CASSTPTRGNQPQHF. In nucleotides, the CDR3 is TGTGCCAGTAGTACACCGACGAGGGGCAATCAGCCCCAGCATTTT.

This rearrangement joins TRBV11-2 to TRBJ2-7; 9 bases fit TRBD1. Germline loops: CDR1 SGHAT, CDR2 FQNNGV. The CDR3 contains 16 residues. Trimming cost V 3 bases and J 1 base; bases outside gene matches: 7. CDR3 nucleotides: TGTGCCAGCAGCTTGGGCCCCGGGACAGGGTCCTACGAGCAGTACTTC. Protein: CASSLGPGTGSYEQYF. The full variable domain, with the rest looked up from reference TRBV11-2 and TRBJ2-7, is EAGVAQSPRYKIIEKRQSVAFWCNPISGHATLYWYQQILGQGPKLLIQFQNNGVVDDSQLPKDRFSAERLKGVDSTLKIQPAKLEDSAVYLCASSLGPGTGSYEQYFGPGTRLTVT.

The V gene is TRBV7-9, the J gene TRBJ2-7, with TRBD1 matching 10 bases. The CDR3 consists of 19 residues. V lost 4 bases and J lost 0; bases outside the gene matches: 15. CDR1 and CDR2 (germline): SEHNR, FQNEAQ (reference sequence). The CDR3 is CASSSGQGVLLRSSYEQYF. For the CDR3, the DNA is TGTGCCAGCAGCTCCGGACAGGGGGTTTTACTTAGGAGCTCCTACGAGCAGTACTTC.